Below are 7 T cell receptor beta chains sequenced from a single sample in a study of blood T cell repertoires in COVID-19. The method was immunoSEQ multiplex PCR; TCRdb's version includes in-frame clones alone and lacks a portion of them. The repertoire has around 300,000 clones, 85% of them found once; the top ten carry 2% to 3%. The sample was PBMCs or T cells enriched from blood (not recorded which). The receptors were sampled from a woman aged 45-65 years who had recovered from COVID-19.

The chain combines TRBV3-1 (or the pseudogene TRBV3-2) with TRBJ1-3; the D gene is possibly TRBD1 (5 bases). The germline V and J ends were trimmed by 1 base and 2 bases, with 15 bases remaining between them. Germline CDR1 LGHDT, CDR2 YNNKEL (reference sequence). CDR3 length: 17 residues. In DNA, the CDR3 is TGTGCCAGCAGCCAAGTCCTTTCGTGGGGCACTGGAAACACCATATATTTT. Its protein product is CASSQVLSWGTGNTIYF.

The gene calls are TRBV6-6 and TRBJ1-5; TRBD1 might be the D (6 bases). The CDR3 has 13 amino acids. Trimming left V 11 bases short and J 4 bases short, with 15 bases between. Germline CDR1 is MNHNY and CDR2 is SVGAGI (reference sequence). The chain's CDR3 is CASEGGKNQPQHF. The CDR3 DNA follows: TGTGCCTCCGAGGGGGGGAAAAATCAGCCCCAGCATTTT.

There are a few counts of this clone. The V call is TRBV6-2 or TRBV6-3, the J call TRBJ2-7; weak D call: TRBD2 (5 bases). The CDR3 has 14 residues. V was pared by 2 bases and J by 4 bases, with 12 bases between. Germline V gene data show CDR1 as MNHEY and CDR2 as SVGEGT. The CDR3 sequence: CASSYNAGGYEQYF. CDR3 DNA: TGTGCCAGCAGTTACAACGCGGGCGGATACGAGCAGTACTTC.

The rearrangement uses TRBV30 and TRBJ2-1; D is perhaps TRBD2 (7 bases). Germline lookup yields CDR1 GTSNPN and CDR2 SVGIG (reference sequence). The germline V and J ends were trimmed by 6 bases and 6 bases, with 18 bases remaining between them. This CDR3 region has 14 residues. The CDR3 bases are TGTGCCTGTCCGGGGAAAGGGGGGGGCAATGAGCAGTTCTTC. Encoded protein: CACPGKGGGNEQFF.

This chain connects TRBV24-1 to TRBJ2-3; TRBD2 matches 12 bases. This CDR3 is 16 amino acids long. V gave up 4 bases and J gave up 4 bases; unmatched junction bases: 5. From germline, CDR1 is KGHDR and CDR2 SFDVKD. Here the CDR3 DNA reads TGTGCCACCAGTGACCCACTAGCGGGGGGTTCAGATACGCAGTATTTT. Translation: CATSDPLAGGSDTQYF.

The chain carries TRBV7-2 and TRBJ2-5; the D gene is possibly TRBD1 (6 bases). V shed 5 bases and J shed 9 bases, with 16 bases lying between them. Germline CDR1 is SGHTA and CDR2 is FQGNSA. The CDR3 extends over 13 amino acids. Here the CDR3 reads CASSTRDNRPQYF. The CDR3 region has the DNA TGTGCCAGCAGCACCCGGGACAATCGCCCCCAGTACTTC.

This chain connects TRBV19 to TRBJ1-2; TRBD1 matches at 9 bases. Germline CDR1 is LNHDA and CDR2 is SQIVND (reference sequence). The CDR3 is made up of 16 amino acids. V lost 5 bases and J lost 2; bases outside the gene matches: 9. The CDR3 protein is CASSPQGASLNYGYTF. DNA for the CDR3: TGTGCCAGTAGTCCACAGGGGGCCTCTCTAAACTATGGCTACACCTTC.